These 14 T cell receptor beta chains were sequenced from one sample in a study of cytomegalovirus exposure and HLA in healthy donors. PCR was performed using 60 Vbeta and 13 Jbeta primers. Assay: immunoSEQ multiplex PCR; the TCRdb copy retains only in-frame clones and omits some. The data contain fewer than 110,000 clones, 82% of them singletons. Sequenced input: PBMCs. These receptors were collected from a man aged 30 to 39 in good health and CMV-seropositive.

DNA of the CDR3: TGCGCCAGCAGCTTGTGGCAGGAGGGGAGTGGCTACACCTTC. Its protein product is CASSLWQEGSGYTF. The chain links TRBV5-1 to TRBJ1-2, with a possible D match to TRBD1 (5 bases). Deletions cut 1 base from V and 7 bases from J, with 14 bases between. The CDR3 is made up of 14 amino acids. Germline CDR1 and CDR2: SGHRS and YFSETQ. The whole variable domain, remainder taken from reference TRBV5-1 and TRBJ1-2, is KAGVTQTPRYLIKTRGQQVTLSCSPISGHRSVSWYQQTPGQGLQFLFEYFSETQRNKGNFPGRFSGRQFSNSRSEMNVSTLELGDSALYLCASSLWQEGSGYTFGSGTRLTVV.

The CDR3 DNA reads TGTGCCAGCAGCCAAACAGAGAACACTGAAGCTTTCTTT. It translates to CASSQTENTEAFF. This chain links TRBV4-2 with TRBJ1-1; D unclear. Trimming took 2 bases from V and 1 from J, leaving 5 bases between them. Per germline, CDR1 LGHNA and CDR2 YNFKEQ. The CDR3 totals 13 residues.

The chain uses TRBV30 and TRBJ1-6; 7 bases are shared with TRBD1. V gave up 5 bases and J gave up 5 bases; unmatched junction bases: 3. CDR3 length equals 13 residues. CDR1 GTSNPN and CDR2 SVGIG come from the germline V gene (reference sequence). The CDR3 sequence: CAWDRVHNSPLHF. As DNA, the CDR3 is TGTGCCTGGGACAGGGTACATAATTCACCCCTCCACTTT.

In this sample, this clone turned up a few times. The J gene is TRBJ1-6, the V gene TRBV5-8, with unresolved D. CDR1 SGHTS and CDR2 YDEGEE come from the germline V gene. This CDR3 is 14 amino acids long. V lost 0 bases to trimming and J lost 4 bases, with 5 bases between them. CDR3 sequence (DNA): TGTGCCAGCAGCTTGGGGAGGTATAATTCACCCCTCCACTTT. It is translated as CASSLGRYNSPLHF.

The rearrangement links TRBV12-5 to TRBJ1-5; D possibly corresponds to TRBD1 (6 bases). V was pared by 4 bases and J by 4 bases, with 11 bases between. Per the germline V gene, CDR1 is LGHNT and CDR2 is FRNRAP. The CDR3 extends over 14 amino acids. The CDR3 DNA sequence: TGTGCTAGTGGTTCCGGACAGCTAAATCAGCCCCAGCATTTT. Encoded protein: CASGSGQLNQPQHF.

This clone was counted a single time. The chain joins TRBV5-1 to TRBJ2-2; maybe TRBD2 (5 bases). The CDR3 spans 16 residues. The germline gives CDR1 SGHRS, CDR2 YFSETQ. The V gene lost 0 bases and the J gene lost 5 bases, with 14 bases spanning the gap. CDR3: CASSLASGMVTGELFF. CDR3 bases: TGCGCCAGCAGCTTGGCATCGGGGATGGTGACCGGGGAGCTGTTTTTT.

CDR3 sequence: CASRPGGGGSPLHF. CDR3 nucleotide sequence: TGTGCCAGCAGGCCGGGGGGGGGAGGATCACCCCTCCACTTT. This chain joins TRBV7-9 and TRBJ1-6; D is perhaps TRBD1 (5 bases). Trimming removed 6 bases from V and 10 bases from J, with 16 bases in between. The CDR3 length is 14 residues. CDR1 is SEHNR and CDR2 is FQNEAQ in the germline V gene (reference sequence).

CDR3 loop: CASSLAGQTTDTQYF. CDR3 DNA: TGTGCCAGCAGTCTAGCGGGTCAGACCACAGATACGCAGTATTTT. The chain employs TRBV6-5 and TRBJ2-3; 8 nucleotides match TRBD2. In germline, CDR1 is MNHEY, CDR2 SVGAGI. The J segment lost 2 bases and the V segment lost 5 bases, leaving 6 bases of the junction unmatched. CDR3 length: 15 residues.

The chain joins TRBV10-3 to TRBJ2-3; 9 nucleotides align to TRBD2. The V segment lost 2 bases and the J segment 6 bases; nucleotides outside the gene matches: 3. This CDR3 is built from 14 residues. From germline, CDR1 is ENHRY and CDR2 SYGVKD. This CDR3 reads CAISEPSGTDTQYF. CDR3 nucleotides: TGTGCCATCAGTGAGCCTAGCGGGACGGATACGCAGTATTTT.

This clone was observed a few times. This chain joins TRBV18 and TRBJ2-3; TRBD2 is a possible D gene (6 bases). The germline V gene has CDR1 KGHSH and CDR2 LQKENI. The CDR3 has 14 amino acids. Trimming removed 6 bases at V and 2 bases at J, with 12 bases between. CDR3 sequence (DNA): TGTGCCAGCTCGGGGGGAGACCACACAGATACGCAGTATTTT. Its protein product is CASSGGDHTDTQYF.

The V call is TRBV30, the J call TRBJ1-2, with D possibly matching TRBD1 (6 bases). This CDR3 is built from 13 residues. With 0 bases removed from V and 3 bases from J, the gap between germline ends came to 8 bases. CDR1 is GTSNPN and CDR2 is SVGIG in the germline V gene (reference sequence). The DNA of the CDR3 is TGTGCCTGGAGTGTACACAGGGACTATGGCTACACCTTC. This translates into CAWSVHRDYGYTF.

The chain couples TRBV5-1 to TRBJ2-7, with D maybe TRBD2 (6 bases). Germline V gene sequence: CDR1 SGHRS, CDR2 YFSETQ. The CDR3 contains 15 residues. Trimming cost V 0 bases and J 3 bases, with 13 bases left between them. The CDR3 loop is CASSLEAGTLYEQYF. Here the CDR3 DNA reads TGCGCCAGCAGCTTGGAAGCAGGGACTCTCTACGAGCAGTACTTC. The full variable domain, completed using reference TRBV5-1 and TRBJ2-7, is KAGVTQTPRYLIKTRGQQVTLSCSPISGHRSVSWYQQTPGQGLQFLFEYFSETQRNKGNFPGRFSGRQFSNSRSEMNVSTLELGDSALYLCASSLEAGTLYEQYFGPGTRLTVT.

J is TRBJ2-5 and V is TRBV10-3; a weak D match, TRBD1 (6 bases). V was trimmed by 5 bases and J by 5 bases, leaving 18 bases between them. CDR1 ENHRY and CDR2 SYGVKD come from the germline V gene. This CDR3 has 15 amino acids. CDR3 sequence reads: CAISTTTTGPETQYF. The CDR3 DNA sequence: TGTGCCATCAGTACGACCACGACAGGACCGGAGACCCAGTACTTC.

V usage is TRBV4-2 and J usage is TRBJ2-1, with 9 bases aligning to TRBD2. Trimming cost V 4 bases and J 3 bases; bases outside gene matches: 13. This CDR3 is 18 amino acids long. CDR1 and CDR2 (germline): LGHNA, YNFKEQ. The CDR3 spells CASSPRGRGGVLYNEQFF. Here the CDR3 DNA reads TGTGCCAGCAGCCCCAGGGGACGCGGGGGGGTTCTCTACAATGAGCAGTTCTTC.